The 14 T cell receptor beta chains below all came from one sample that was sequenced in a study of blood T cell repertoires in COVID-19. Some clones are missing from TCRdb's copy, which holds only in-frame ones; the method was immunoSEQ multiplex PCR. The table lists about 200,000 clones, 80% to 90% of them singletons, with around 8.9% in the top ten. The source material was PBMCs or T cells enriched from blood (not recorded which). These receptors were collected from a woman between 18 and 29 years old who had recovered from COVID-19.

The genes are TRBV5-6 and TRBJ2-2; tentative D call: TRBD1 (6 bases). CDR1 and CDR2 (germline): SGHDT, YYEEEE. V dropped 6 bases and J dropped 3 bases, with 18 bases sitting between them. The CDR3 spans 16 residues. The CDR3 DNA is TGTGCCAGCACCACCGCAGGGGTTGAGGACACCGGGGAGCTGTTTTTT. This encodes CASTTAGVEDTGELFF.

The CDR3 spells CASSDRLAGETSYEQYF. CDR3 DNA sequence: TGTGCCAGCAGTGATAGGCTAGCGGGGGAAACCTCCTACGAGCAGTACTTC. The rearrangement joins TRBV2 to TRBJ2-7; 10 positions match TRBD2. The CDR3 runs to 17 residues. The trim removed 3 bases at V and 0 bases at J, leaving 8 bases unmatched. The germline V gene has CDR1 SNHLY and CDR2 FYNNEI.

This clone has just one count. This chain connects TRBV9 to TRBJ2-5; D gene ambiguous. This CDR3 has 13 amino acids. The ends were cut back, 0 bases at V and 4 bases at J, with 7 bases in the middle. Germline lookup yields CDR1 SGDLS and CDR2 YYNGEE. CDR3 in amino acids: CASSVVVGETQYF. The DNA of the CDR3 is TGTGCCAGCAGCGTAGTGGTCGGAGAGACCCAGTACTTC.

The chain uses TRBV9 and TRBJ2-7, with 8 bases fitting TRBD1. There are 14 residues in the CDR3. V lost 3 bases, J lost 4 bases, and 6 bases stayed unmatched. Germline loops: CDR1 SGDLS, CDR2 YYNGEE. CDR3 sequence: CASSARDRLYEQYF. The CDR3 DNA is TGTGCCAGCAGCGCCCGGGACAGGCTGTACGAGCAGTACTTC.

The chain joins TRBV25-1 to TRBJ1-4, with D perhaps TRBD1 (6 bases). This CDR3 is 15 amino acids long. Trimming cost V 3 bases and J 5 bases, with 13 bases left between them. The V gene's germline CDR1 is MGHDK and CDR2 SYGVNS. CDR3: CASSEPWGRNEKLFF. As DNA, the CDR3 is TGTGCCAGCAGTGAGCCATGGGGGCGAAATGAAAAACTGTTTTTT.

Worth noting for this clone: The same CDR3 is also encoded by other DNA sequences in this sample. This chain connects TRBV6-5 to TRBJ2-3; 7 bases agree with TRBD2. Germline CDR1 reads MNHEY; CDR2 reads SVGAGI. With 2 bases clipped from V and 0 bases from J, the junction kept 2 bases outside the gene matches. The CDR3 contains 15 residues. CDR3 DNA sequence: TGTGCCAGCAGTTACAGCGGGACTAGCACAGATACGCAGTATTTT. This gives the protein CASSYSGTSTDTQYF.

V and J are TRBV5-1 and TRBJ2-2, with D perhaps TRBD2 (6 bases). The CDR3 is made up of 15 amino acids. The germline V and J ends were trimmed by 4 bases and 4 bases, with 14 bases remaining between them. Germline CDR1 SGHRS, CDR2 YFSETQ. CDR3 residues: CASSIYGSGTGELFF. DNA for the CDR3: TGCGCCAGCAGCATCTACGGGAGTGGCACCGGGGAGCTGTTTTTT.

The chain uses TRBV30 and TRBJ2-3, with D maybe TRBD2 (5 bases). Germline V lookup: CDR1 GTSNPN, CDR2 SVGIG (reference sequence). The CDR3 spans 14 residues. V lost 4 bases to trimming and J lost 3 bases, with 14 bases between them. CDR3 sequence reads: CAWKASLKTDTQYF. CDR3 DNA sequence: TGTGCCTGGAAGGCTAGCTTGAAAACAGATACGCAGTATTTT.

The J gene is TRBJ2-7, the V gene TRBV28, with D perhaps matching TRBD2 (5 bases). Germline V lookup: CDR1 MDHEN, CDR2 SYDVKM. The ends were cut back, 8 bases at V and 7 bases at J, with 30 bases in the middle. The CDR3 is 17 amino acids. The DNA for the CDR3 is TGTGCCAGCTTTAGACCCGGAGACTACGGAAACCCTCGGGAGCAGTACTTC. As protein: CASFRPGDYGNPREQYF.

The sample holds a few counts of this clone. The rearrangement uses TRBV4-1 and TRBJ2-7; D possibly corresponds to TRBD1 (6 bases). Germline loops: CDR1 MGHRA, CDR2 YSYEKL. The CDR3 consists of 14 residues. The V and J ends lost 4 bases and 1 base respectively, with 11 bases between them. The CDR3 DNA is TGCGCCAGCAGCCCCCAAGGACAGTCCTACGAGCAGTACTTC. Translating gives CASSPQGQSYEQYF.

The chain joins TRBV7-9 to TRBJ2-7; 14 bases are a match to TRBD2. Trimming cost V 3 bases and J 5 bases; bases outside gene matches: 3. Germline V gene sequence: CDR1 SEHNR, CDR2 FQNEAQ (reference sequence). The CDR3 has 15 amino acids. In nucleotides, the CDR3 is TGTGCCAGCAGCTTCCCGACTAGCGGGGGGGACGAGCAGTACTTC. Translating gives CASSFPTSGGDEQYF. The full variable domain, with the rest looked up from reference TRBV7-9 and TRBJ2-7, is DTGVSQNPRHKITKRGQNVTFRCDPISEHNRLYWYRQTLGQGPEFLTYFQNEAQLEKSRLLSDRFSAERPKGSFSTLEIQRTEQGDSAMYLCASSFPTSGGDEQYFGPGTRLTVT.

J is TRBJ2-7 and V is TRBV6-5; weak D call: TRBD2 (5 bases). This CDR3 spans 15 amino acids. Trimming took 7 bases from V and 1 from J, leaving 17 bases between them. Per the germline V gene, CDR1 is MNHEY and CDR2 is SVGAGI. CDR3 coding DNA: TGTGCCAGCACCCCCGGAGGAGCATCGTCCTACGAGCAGTACTTC. Protein product: CASTPGGASSYEQYF.

V and J are TRBV6-5 and TRBJ1-1; TRBD1 might be the D (5 bases). This CDR3 has 11 residues. CDR1 MNHEY and CDR2 SVGAGI come from the germline V gene. V lost 8 bases to trimming and J lost 12 bases, with 16 bases between them. CDR3 region: CASSQGSRSFF. CDR3 in DNA: TGTGCCAGCTCCCAGGGCTCAAGATCTTTCTTT.

The V gene is TRBV19, the J gene TRBJ1-1; 8 nucleotides agree with TRBD1. Germline CDR1 reads LNHDA; CDR2 reads SQIVND (reference sequence). Losses at the gene ends were 5 bases for V and 5 bases for J; bases not matched to a gene: 7. The CDR3 extends over 14 amino acids. CDR3 bases: TGTGCCAGTAGTGTCAGGGGGCGGTGGACTGAAGCTTTCTTT. It specifies CASSVRGRWTEAFF. The full variable domain, its missing parts supplied by reference TRBV19 and TRBJ1-1, is DGGITQSPKYLFRKEGQNVTLSCEQNLNHDAMYWYRQDPGQGLRLIYYSQIVNDFQKGDIAEGYSVSREKKESFPLTVTSAQKNPTAFYLCASSVRGRWTEAFFGQGTRLTVV.